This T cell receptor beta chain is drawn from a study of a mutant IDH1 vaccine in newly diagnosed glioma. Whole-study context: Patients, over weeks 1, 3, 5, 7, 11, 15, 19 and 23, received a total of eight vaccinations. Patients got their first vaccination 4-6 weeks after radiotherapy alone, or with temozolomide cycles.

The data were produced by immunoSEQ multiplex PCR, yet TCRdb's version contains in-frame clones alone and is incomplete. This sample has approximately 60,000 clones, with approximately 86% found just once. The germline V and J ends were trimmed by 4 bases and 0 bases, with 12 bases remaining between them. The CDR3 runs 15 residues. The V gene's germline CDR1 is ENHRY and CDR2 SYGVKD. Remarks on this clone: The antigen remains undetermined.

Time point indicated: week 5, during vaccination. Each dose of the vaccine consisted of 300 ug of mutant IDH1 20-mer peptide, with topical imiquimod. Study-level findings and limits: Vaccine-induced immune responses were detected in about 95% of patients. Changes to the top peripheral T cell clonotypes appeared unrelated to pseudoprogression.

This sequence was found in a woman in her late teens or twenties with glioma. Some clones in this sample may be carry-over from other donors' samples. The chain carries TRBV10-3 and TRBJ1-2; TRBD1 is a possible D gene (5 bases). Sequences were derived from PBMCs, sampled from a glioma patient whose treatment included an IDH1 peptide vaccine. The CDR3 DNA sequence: TGTGCCATCAGTGGAGGAGGGGCAGCTAACTATGGCTACACCTTC. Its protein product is CAISGGGAANYGYTF.